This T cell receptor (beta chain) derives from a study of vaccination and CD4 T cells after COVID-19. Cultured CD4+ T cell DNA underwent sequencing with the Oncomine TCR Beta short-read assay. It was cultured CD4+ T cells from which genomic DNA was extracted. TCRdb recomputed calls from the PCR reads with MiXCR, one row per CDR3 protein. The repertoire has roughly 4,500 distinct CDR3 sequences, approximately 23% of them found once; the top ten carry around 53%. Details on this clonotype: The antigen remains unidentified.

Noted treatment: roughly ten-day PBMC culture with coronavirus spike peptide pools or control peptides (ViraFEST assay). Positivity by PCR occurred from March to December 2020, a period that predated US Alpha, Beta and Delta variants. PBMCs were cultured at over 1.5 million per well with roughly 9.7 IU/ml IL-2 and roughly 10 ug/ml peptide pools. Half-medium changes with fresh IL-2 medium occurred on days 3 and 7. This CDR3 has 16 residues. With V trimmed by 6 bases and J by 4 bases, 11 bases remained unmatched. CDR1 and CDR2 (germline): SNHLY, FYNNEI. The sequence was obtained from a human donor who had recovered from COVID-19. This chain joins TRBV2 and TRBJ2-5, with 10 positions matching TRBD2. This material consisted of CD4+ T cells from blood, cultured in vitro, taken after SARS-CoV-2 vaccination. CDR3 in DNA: TGTGCCAGCAGGAAAAGCGGGGGGGGCCAAGGAGAGACCCAGTACTTC. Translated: CASRKSGGGQGETQYF.